This TCR beta chain was captured by sequencing in a study of metastatic and nonmetastatic thyroid tumors. Study-level background: Patients with malignant and benign thyroid disease provided blood and tumor or nodule tissue, whose repertoires were compared. Regarding the study as a whole: It was reported that TCR beta diversity was significantly higher in malignant thyroid tumors than benign nodules, in blood and tumor.

Germline CDR1 reads SGHRS; CDR2 reads YFSETQ. The CDR3 runs to 19 residues. V was pared by 2 bases and J by 2 bases, with 26 bases between. TCRdb re-called clones from the PCR reads using MiXCR. The data show more than 85,000 clones, roughly 8.6% seen once. All patients were untreated before thyroid surgery. This clone occurred many times. What it recognizes is unknown. This receptor was taken from a female donor with papillary thyroid cancer or a benign thyroid nodule (not recorded which). Some clones in this sample may be carry-over from other donors' samples. The specimen was blood. This chain connects TRBV5-1 to TRBJ2-7, with D perhaps TRBD1 or TRBD2 (5 bases each). The CDR3 spells CASSFPGLRTLKAPYEQYF. CDR3 bases: TGCGCCAGCAGCTTCCCGGGGCTGCGGACTCTTAAAGCCCCCTACGAGCAGTACTTC.